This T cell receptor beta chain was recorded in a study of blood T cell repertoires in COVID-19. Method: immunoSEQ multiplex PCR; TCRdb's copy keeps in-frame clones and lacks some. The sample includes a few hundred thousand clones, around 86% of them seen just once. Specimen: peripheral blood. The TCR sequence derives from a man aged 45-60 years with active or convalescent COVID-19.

Here the CDR3 DNA reads TGTGCCTGGAGTGGGACTAGCGCTTTGGGGACCCAGTACTTC. It yields the protein CAWSGTSALGTQYF. The chain carries TRBV30 and TRBJ2-5, with 9 positions matching TRBD2. Trimming removed 1 base from V and 7 bases from J; junction bases left unmatched: 7. CDR3 length: 14 residues. In germline, CDR1 is GTSNPN, CDR2 SVGIG (reference sequence).